Reported below is one TCR beta chain. Its target is unknown. The data stem from a study of post-analysis software for immune sequencing data. Study details: Some patients lacked subtype; others had relapsing-remitting, secondary progressive or progressive-relapsing disease.

Study-wide results and caveats: Multiple sclerosis patients had significantly lower normalized Chao1 diversity than controls. Batch-mates among the samples co-clustered strongly by F measure.

Tagging with unique molecular identifiers was a feature of the TCR beta cDNA libraries. One entry per CDR3 protein results from TCRdb running MiXCR on the PCR reads. The data hold 430,000 or so distinct CDR3 sequences, with less than 40% observed a single time. The receptor's source is a girl aged 2 to 9 with multiple sclerosis. The specimen sequenced was blood.

The chain's CDR3 is CASSSAGFLTLHF. In DNA, the CDR3 is TGTGCCAGCAGCTCCGCGGGGTTTTTAACCCTCCACTTT. The chain carries TRBV11-1 and TRBJ1-6; D call uncertain. Trimming stripped 4 bases from V and 14 bases from J, with 15 bases between. The germline CDR1 and CDR2 sequences are SGHAT and FQDESV (reference sequence). The CDR3 covers 13 residues.